One and the same sample provided the 5 T cell receptor beta chains below, sequenced in a study of blood T cell repertoires in COVID-19. TCRdb's table, derived via immunoSEQ multiplex PCR, lists solely in-frame clones and lacks some. The sample includes about 170,000 clones, approximately 79% of them seen just once. Sequencing input: PBMCs or T cells enriched from blood (not recorded which). The receptors were sampled from a woman in her 70s in a cohort exposed to, infected with or recovered from COVID-19 (not recorded which).

The chain has TRBV12-2 and TRBJ1-5; the tabulated D call, TRBD1, remains unverified against the DNA. TRBV12-2 is marked as a pseudogene. The length of the CDR3 is 19 residues. The CDR3 protein is CASRLVPGQYFPSNQPQHF. In DNA, the CDR3 is TGTGCAAGTCGCTTAGTGCCGGGACAGTATTTCCCCAGCAATCAGCCCCAGCATTTT.

This rearrangement joins TRBV3-1 (or the pseudogene TRBV3-2) to TRBJ2-2; TRBD2 matches 10 bases. CDR3 length: 15 residues. Trimming took 2 bases from V and 7 from J; bases not matched to a gene: 4. The germline CDR1 and CDR2 sequences are LGHDT and YNNKEL (reference sequence). CDR3 in amino acids: CASSQITSGVGELFF. The DNA for the CDR3 is TGTGCCAGCAGCCAAATTACTAGCGGGGTCGGGGAGCTGTTTTTT.

V gene TRBV7-2 combines with J gene TRBJ1-2, with D possibly being TRBD1 (6 bases). Trimming left V 2 bases short and J 5 bases short, with 9 bases between. Germline-derived CDR1 and CDR2 are SGHTA and FQGNSA. The CDR3 spans 13 residues. CDR3 sequence: CASSLSGQYGYTF. CDR3 DNA: TGTGCCAGCAGCTTATCAGGACAGTATGGCTACACCTTC.

This chain connects TRBV7-9 to TRBJ2-5; D remains unclear. The germline CDR1 and CDR2 sequences are SEHNR and FQNEAQ (reference sequence). The germline V and J ends were trimmed by 5 bases and 2 bases, with 12 bases remaining between them. The CDR3 covers 14 residues. Here the CDR3 DNA reads TGTGCCAGCAGCCCCGTTAGAGGACAAGAGACCCAGTACTTC. This codes for CASSPVRGQETQYF.

The V gene is TRBV7-2, the J gene TRBJ1-2, with a weak D call TRBD1 (5 bases). Germline CDR1 SGHTA, CDR2 FQGNSA. V was pared by 1 base and J by 4 bases, with 13 bases between. This CDR3 is 15 amino acids long. Here the CDR3 DNA reads TGTGCCAGCAGCTTAGGACAGACGGGTCGCTATGGCTACACCTTC. As protein: CASSLGQTGRYGYTF.